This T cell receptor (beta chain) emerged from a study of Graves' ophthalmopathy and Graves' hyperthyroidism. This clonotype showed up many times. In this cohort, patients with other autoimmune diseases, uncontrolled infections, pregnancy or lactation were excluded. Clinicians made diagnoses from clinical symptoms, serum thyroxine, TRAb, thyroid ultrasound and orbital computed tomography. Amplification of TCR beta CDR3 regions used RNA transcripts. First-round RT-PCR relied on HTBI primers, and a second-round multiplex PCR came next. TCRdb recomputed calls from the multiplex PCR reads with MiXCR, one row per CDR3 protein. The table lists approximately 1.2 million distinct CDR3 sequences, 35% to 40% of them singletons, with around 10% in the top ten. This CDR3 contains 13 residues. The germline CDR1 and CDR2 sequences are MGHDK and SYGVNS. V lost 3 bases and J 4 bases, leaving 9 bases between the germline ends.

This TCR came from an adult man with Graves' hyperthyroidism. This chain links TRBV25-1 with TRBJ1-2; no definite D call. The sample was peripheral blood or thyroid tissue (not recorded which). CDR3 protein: CASSDAGPYGYTF. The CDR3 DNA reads TGTGCCAGCAGTGATGCCGGGCCCTATGGCTACACCTTC.